The clone carrying this TCR beta chain was picked up one time. The source of the sample is a study of blood T cell repertoires in COVID-19. Looking at the study overall: Acute and convalescent COVID-19 samples came from the United States, Italy and Spain. The analysed material was cDNA or gDNA that came from T cells, B-cell-depleted T cells, or PBMCs.

The CDR3 covers 15 residues. Germline V gene sequence: CDR1 SQVTM, CDR2 ANQGSEA. The J segment lost 0 bases and the V segment lost 0 bases, leaving 1 base of the junction unmatched. In the study's own analysis: Estimation of nucleated cell counts was performed using reference gene primer amplification. The table came from immunoSEQ multiplex PCR; TCRdb's copy has only in-frame clones and leaves some out. V, J and clone size were drawn from that table, and D and trimming were deduced from the DNA. The repertoire has some 100,000 clones, approximately 90% of them found once; the top ten carry around 7.7%.

This receptor was obtained from a human donor in a cohort sampled during active COVID-19. V gene TRBV29-1 combines with J gene TRBJ2-4; 8 nucleotides line up with TRBD1. The sample was peripheral blood. The CDR3 reads CSVEDTGGAKNIQYF. DNA of the CDR3: TGCAGCGTTGAAGATACAGGGGGAGCCAAAAACATTCAGTACTTC.